This T cell receptor (beta chain) derives from a study of T cell clusters in autoimmune cytopenias (dated 2019 in TCRdb). For context, the study as a whole: Of the 40 or so healthy donor controls, around 23 were female, and the group had a mean age of 56 years and a median age of roughly 63 years. TRB sequencing reached a median depth of approximately 53,000 reads per sample and yielded a median of around 2,200 distinct TRB clonotypes per sample. Peripheral blood TRB and IGH repertoires were sequenced in autoimmune cytopenia patients at active disease and during treatment follow-up, alongside healthy, CLL and autoimmune hepatitis controls. The study aimed to test whether autoimmune cytopenia patients carry a disease-specific immune repertoire signature usable as a blood-based biomarker. For primary cytopenia, 25 age-matched healthy donors were used as controls, and for secondary cytopenia, 14 to 15 age-matched CLL patients were used as controls. The comparison group for autoimmune hepatitis repertoires was 20 to 25 healthy donors matched for age and sex. The research as a whole found: The T cell clusters were only ever defined in silico, so experimental validation of their functional role was still needed. A lack of physiological T cell clusters in primary autoimmune cytopenia patients was suggested by GLIPH, as 51 clusters were found to be exclusive to healthy donors versus about 16 exclusive to patients. Shifts in the TRB repertoire, including less even repertoires in secondary cytopenia and CLL, were mostly a reflection of lymphoma bias and not of autoimmunity. In the comparison of secondary cytopenia with CLL, the cluster-lack signature was not observed, apparently because the dominant lymphoma-associated repertoire masked the signature. Almost three-fold more exclusive TRB clusters were observed in healthy donors than in active autoimmune hepatitis patients, consistent with an autoimmunity-wide signature.

About this clonotype itself: Its antigen has not been determined.

TRB amplification used roughly 270 ng of peripheral blood genomic DNA, tens of thousands of genome equivalents, per sample. TRB rearrangements were amplified by multiplex PCR using a touch-down protocol with TRB-A and TRB-B primer pools mixed in one tube. Illumina adapters and sample indices were attached to the amplicons through two consecutive PCR reactions using Phusion HS II polymerase. The amplicons were purified from gel with the NucleoSpin Gel and PCR Clean-up kit, after which the amplicons were quantified by Qubit and checked for quality on an Agilent 2100 Bioanalyzer. Libraries were sequenced on an Illumina MiSeq using 600-cycle, single-indexed, paired-end runs. The authors' analysis ran thus. MiXCR version 2.1.12 with the default MiXCR reference library was used to align and assemble TRB reads. A clone was defined by each unique CDR3 nucleotide sequence, and analysis was restricted to productive sequences with at least two reads. To assess repertoire diversity, an R script computed alpha-parameterized diversity profiles (alpha 0 to 5), which included the Shannon (alpha 1) and Simpson (alpha 2) indices. Combinatorial TRB VJ usage was computed with the tcR package and compared between cohorts by principal component analysis with ade4. Using GLIPH, TCRbeta CDR3s were clustered on pairs of cohorts matched for age and read depth, and a Wilcoxon test was used to compare cluster frequencies. Following TCRdb reprocessing, every CDR3 protein sequence forms one entry, and DNA is not provided. What appears here as the V and J calls and clone size reflects TCRdb's work, not the paper's. The sample's records list about 6,400 distinct CDR3 sequences. The ten largest clones add up to less than 80% of the sample.

Its CDR3 holds 16 amino acids, cysteine through phenylalanine. No coding sequence is recorded. Separately, the same data were catalogued under a study of T cell repertoires in aging, cancer and after chemotherapy. The second study reports: Donors were distributed across six age groups ranging from 30 or younger to 70 or older, with at least three individuals included per group. Control TCR repertoires from healthy donors were recorded over several months to years, and clear clonal overlap was observed across re-sampling. The complete dataset included about 8.8 million TCR reads. Untreated patients with hematological or solid cancers showed significantly lower blood TCR diversity and higher clonality than age-matched healthy donors. In healthy donors, the decline in TCR diversity with age was mainly explained by loss of richness, whereas in cancer patients loss of evenness was also found to contribute. An increase in median generation probability over the chemotherapy interval was observed in both cancer cohorts, suggesting that the repertoire was reconstituted through rebound thymic output. According to the authors, the repertoire data do not permit conclusions about immunological memory after chemotherapy. To examine immunoaging and T cell reconstitution after chemotherapy, the study profiled TCR beta repertoires in peripheral blood from healthy donors and cancer patients. Alongside some 98 healthy donors serving as a reference group, the cohort included roughly 220 cancer patients, of whom some 91 had hematological cancers and some 130 had solid cancers. MiXCR versions 2.12 and 3.0.5 were used to process the TRB sequences. The repertoire metrics were Shannon diversity, evenness, clonality (defined as one minus evenness), and alpha-parameterized diversity profiles covering alpha 0 to 5. Generation probabilities of clones in paired pre- and post-chemotherapy samples were computed with the IGoR algorithm.

This receptor chain uses TRBV12-3 or TRBV12-4 and TRBJ1-3; TCRdb outputs TRBD1, but without DNA this stays unchecked. The TCR was taken from a human donor in good health. Source material: peripheral blood. The CDR3 protein is CASRPGPMSSGNTIYF.